This T cell receptor (beta chain) came from a study of PD-1 blockade in classical Hodgkin lymphoma. Study-wide results and caveats: At baseline, newly diagnosed patients reportedly showed less TCR diversity than healthy donors. At C4D1, TCR diversity had climbed significantly for CD4+ cells, though not for CD8+ cells.

Using immunoSEQ multiplex PCR, the repertoire was profiled, and TCRdb retains in-frame clones only, with some absent. Among about 110,000 clones, 89% were seen once, and the ten largest hold around 20%. With respect to this clone: Its antigen is unidentified.

The time point was: cycle 4 day 1 (C4D1), after 6 weeks of nivolumab. Every one of the patients relapsed after autologous stem cell transplantation (brentuximab vedotin exposure was variable). CDR1 is KGHSH, CDR2 LQKENI, per germline. The ends lost 1 base at V and 6 bases at J; junction bases unmatched: 5. There are 15 residues in the CDR3. The input for sequencing was peripheral blood mononuclear cells (PBMCs), taken before the fourth cycle of nivolumab. The rearrangement links TRBV18 to TRBJ2-2; 7 bases are shared with TRBD1. This TCR was recovered from a human donor with classical Hodgkin lymphoma. CDR3 in amino acids: CASSPLRGSAGELFF. CDR3 sequence (DNA): TGTGCCAGCTCACCACTCAGGGGGTCTGCCGGGGAGCTGTTTTTT. Full variable domain (remainder filled in from reference TRBV18 and TRBJ2-2): NAGVMQNPRHLVRRRGQEARLRCSPMKGHSHVYWYRQLPEEGLKFMVYLQKENIIDESGMPKERFSAEFPKEGPSILRIQQVVRGDSAAYFCASSPLRGSAGELFFGEGSRLTVL.